This entry describes one T cell receptor (beta chain). What it binds is not known. J was trimmed by 10 bases and V by 6 bases; bases with no gene match: 13. This CDR3 has 15 amino acids. Looked up from germline, CDR1 is DFQATT and CDR2 is SNEGSKA (reference sequence). Carrying unique molecular identifiers, the cDNA also gained a universal primer site through template switching. MiXCR was run by TCRdb on the 5' RACE reads, yielding one entry per CDR3 protein. Of 500,000 to 650,000 distinct CDR3 sequences listed, about a fifth were seen once; the top ten hold approximately 0.5%. The record originates from a study of identical twins. Notes on the study in general: Low generation probability was overrepresented in out-of-frame alpha sequences shared by twins. Within cord blood, abundant beta clonotypes carried fewer insertions, but memory repertoires showed no such trend.

This same sample was also part of a study on yellow fever vaccine responses in identical twins.

The specimen sequenced was CD4+ T cells sorted from blood. This TCR was sampled from a woman aged 18-35 years in good health. This chain joins TRBV20-1 and TRBJ2-3; 13 bases are a match to TRBD2. The CDR3 loop reads CSATPLAGGPIAQYF. CDR3 nucleotide sequence: TGCAGTGCAACCCCACTAGCGGGGGGGCCTATTGCGCAGTATTTT.